These 2 T cell receptor beta chains were sequenced from one sample in a study of CD8+CD57+ T cells in acquired aplastic anemia. It was patients with CD8+CD57+ cell expansion by flow cytometry who were chosen for sequencing. TCR beta VDJ and CDR3 were profiled, and genomic DNA was the template. TCRdb reanalysed the reads using MiXCR and keeps one entry per CDR3 protein. The sample lists a few hundred thousand distinct CDR3 sequences; roughly a third were seen once. The sequenced material came from sorted CD4+, CD8+, or CD8+CD57+ T cells (not recorded which) from PBMCs. All receptors derive from a human donor with aplastic anemia.

The V and J genes are TRBV2 and TRBJ1-3; D unclear. This CDR3 region has 9 residues. CDR1 is SNHLY, CDR2 FYNNEI, per germline. Trimming cost V 8 bases and J 8 bases, with 4 bases left between them. CDR3 loop: CASGDTIYF. DNA for the CDR3: TGTGCCAGCGGAGACACCATATATTTT.

This clonotype was observed many times. Written as DNA, the CDR3 is TGTGCCAGCAGCCGACTCCGGGACAGGGAATTGGGCACCATATATTTT. Its protein product is CASSRLRDRELGTIYF. V is TRBV11-1 and J is TRBJ1-3; 9 bases line up with TRBD1. The germline gives CDR1 SGHAT, CDR2 FQDESV (reference sequence). The V segment lost 5 bases and the J segment 9 bases; nucleotides outside the gene matches: 14. There are 16 residues in the CDR3.